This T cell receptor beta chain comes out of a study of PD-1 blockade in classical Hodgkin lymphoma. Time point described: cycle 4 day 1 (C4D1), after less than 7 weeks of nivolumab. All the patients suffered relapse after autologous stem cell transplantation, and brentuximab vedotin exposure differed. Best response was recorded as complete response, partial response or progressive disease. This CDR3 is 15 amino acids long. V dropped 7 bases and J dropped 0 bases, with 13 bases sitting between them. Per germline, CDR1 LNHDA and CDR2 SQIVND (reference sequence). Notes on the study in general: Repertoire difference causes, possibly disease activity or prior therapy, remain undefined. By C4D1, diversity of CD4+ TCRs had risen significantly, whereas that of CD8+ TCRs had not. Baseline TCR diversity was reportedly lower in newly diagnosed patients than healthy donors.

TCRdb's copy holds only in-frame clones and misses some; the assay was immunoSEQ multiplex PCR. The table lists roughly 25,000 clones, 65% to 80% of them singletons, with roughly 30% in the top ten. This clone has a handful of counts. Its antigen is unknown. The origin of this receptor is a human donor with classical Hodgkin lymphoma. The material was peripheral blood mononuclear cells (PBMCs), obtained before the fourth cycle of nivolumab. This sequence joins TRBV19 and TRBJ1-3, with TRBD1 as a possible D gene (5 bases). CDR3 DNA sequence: TGTGCCAGTACAACAGGAAGGTTCTCTGGAAACACCATATATTTT. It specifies CASTTGRFSGNTIYF.